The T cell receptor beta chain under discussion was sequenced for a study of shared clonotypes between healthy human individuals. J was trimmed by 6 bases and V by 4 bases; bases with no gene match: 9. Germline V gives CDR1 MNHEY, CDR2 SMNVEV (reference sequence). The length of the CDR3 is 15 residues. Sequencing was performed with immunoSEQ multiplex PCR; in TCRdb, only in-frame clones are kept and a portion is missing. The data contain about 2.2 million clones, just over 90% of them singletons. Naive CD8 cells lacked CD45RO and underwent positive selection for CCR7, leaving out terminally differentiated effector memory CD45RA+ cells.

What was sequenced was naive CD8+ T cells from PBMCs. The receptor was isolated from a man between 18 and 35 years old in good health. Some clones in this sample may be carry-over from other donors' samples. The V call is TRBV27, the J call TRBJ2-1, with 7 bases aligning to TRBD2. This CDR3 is CASSSELARFNEQFF. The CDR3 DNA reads TGTGCCAGCAGTTCTGAACTAGCGCGGTTCAATGAGCAGTTCTTC.